This T cell receptor (beta chain) was recovered during a study of T cell changes during pregnancy in multiple sclerosis. The CDR3 is 15 amino acids. Germline V gene lookup returns CDR1 SGHVS and CDR2 FQNEAQ. Trimming cost V 5 bases and J 8 bases, with 16 bases left between them. Clones were sequenced by immunoSEQ multiplex PCR, and TCRdb holds only the in-frame ones, with some missing. The table shows about 80,000 clones, with 92% occurring only once. The sequence derives from a female donor with multiple sclerosis, enrolled in a pregnancy study. This chain connects TRBV7-8 to TRBJ1-6; possibly TRBD1 for D (5 bases). Sequences were derived from peripheral blood, sampled before pregnancy. CDR3 DNA sequence: TGTGCCAGCAGCCCACGGACAAACAAATATTCACCCCTCCACTTT. Translation gives CASSPRTNKYSPLHF. Drawing the rest from reference TRBV7-8 and TRBJ1-6, the complete variable domain is GAGVSQSPRYKVAKRGQDVALRCDPISGHVSLFWYQQALGQGPEFLTYFQNEAQLDKSGLPSDRFFAERPEGSVSTLKIQRTQQEDSAVYLCASSPRTNKYSPLHFGNGTRLTVT.